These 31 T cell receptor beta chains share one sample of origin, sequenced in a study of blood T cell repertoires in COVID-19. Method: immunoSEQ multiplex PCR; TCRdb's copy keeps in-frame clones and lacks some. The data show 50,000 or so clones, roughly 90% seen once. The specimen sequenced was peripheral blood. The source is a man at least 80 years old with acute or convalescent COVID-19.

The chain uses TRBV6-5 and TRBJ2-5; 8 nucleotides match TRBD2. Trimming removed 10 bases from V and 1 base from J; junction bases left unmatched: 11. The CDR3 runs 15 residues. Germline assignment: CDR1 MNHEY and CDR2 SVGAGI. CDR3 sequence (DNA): TGTGCCACCCTAGATCGGGGGGGGAGCCAAGAGACCCAGTACTTC. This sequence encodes CATLDRGGSQETQYF.

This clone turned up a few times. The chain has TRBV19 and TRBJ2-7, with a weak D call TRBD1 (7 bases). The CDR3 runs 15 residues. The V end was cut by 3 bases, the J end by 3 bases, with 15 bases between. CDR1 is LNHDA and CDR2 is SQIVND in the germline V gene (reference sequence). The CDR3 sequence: CASSIAVQGGYEQYF. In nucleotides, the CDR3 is TGTGCCAGTAGTATCGCGGTTCAGGGGGGCTACGAGCAGTACTTC.

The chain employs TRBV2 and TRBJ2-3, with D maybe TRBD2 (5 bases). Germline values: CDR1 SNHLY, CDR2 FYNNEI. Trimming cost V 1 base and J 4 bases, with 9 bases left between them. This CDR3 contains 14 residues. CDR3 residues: CASSEGLASDTQYF. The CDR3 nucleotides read TGTGCCAGCAGTGAAGGGCTAGCCTCAGATACGCAGTATTTT. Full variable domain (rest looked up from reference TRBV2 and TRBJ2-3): EPEVTQTPSHQVTQMGQEVILRCVPISNHLYFYWYRQILGQKVEFLVSFYNNEISEKSEIFDDQFSVERPDGSNFTLKIRSTKLEDSAMYFCASSEGLASDTQYFGPGTRLTVL.

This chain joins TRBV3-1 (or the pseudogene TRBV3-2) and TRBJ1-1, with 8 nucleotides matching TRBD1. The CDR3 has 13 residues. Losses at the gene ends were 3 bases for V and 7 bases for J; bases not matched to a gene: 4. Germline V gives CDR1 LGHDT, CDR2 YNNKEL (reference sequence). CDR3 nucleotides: TGTGCCAGCAGCCATGACGGACAGGGTGAAGCTTTCTTT. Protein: CASSHDGQGEAFF.

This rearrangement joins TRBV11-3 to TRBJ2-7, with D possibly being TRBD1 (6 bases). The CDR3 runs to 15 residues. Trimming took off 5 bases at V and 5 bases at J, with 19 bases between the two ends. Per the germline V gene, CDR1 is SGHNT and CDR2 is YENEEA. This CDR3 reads CASSLQFAGANEQYF. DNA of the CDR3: TGTGCCAGCAGCCTCCAGTTTGCAGGGGCCAACGAGCAGTACTTC.

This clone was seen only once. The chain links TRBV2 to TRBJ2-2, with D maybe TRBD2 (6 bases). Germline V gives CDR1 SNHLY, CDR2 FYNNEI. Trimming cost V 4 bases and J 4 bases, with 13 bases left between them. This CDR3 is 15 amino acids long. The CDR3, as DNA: TGTGCCAGCAGTGTCGAGGGAGGTAGCACCGGGGAGCTGTTTTTT. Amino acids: CASSVEGGSTGELFF.

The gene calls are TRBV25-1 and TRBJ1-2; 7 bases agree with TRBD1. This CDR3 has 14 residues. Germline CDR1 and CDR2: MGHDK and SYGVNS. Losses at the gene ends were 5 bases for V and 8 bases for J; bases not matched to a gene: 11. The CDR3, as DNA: TGTGCCAGCAGTTTCCGGGACAGTGTAACCGGCTACACCTTC. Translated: CASSFRDSVTGYTF.

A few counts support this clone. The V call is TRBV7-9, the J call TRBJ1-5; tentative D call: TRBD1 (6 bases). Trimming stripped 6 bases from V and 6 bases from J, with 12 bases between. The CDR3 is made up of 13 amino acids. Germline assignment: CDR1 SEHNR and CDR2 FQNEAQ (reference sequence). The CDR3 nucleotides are TGTGCCAGCAGTAAAGGGGGGGGTCAGCCCCAGCATTTT. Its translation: CASSKGGGQPQHF.

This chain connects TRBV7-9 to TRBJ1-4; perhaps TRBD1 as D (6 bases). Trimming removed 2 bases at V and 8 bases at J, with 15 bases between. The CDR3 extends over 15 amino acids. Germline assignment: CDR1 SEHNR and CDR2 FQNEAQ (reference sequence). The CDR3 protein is CASSLSGGAEEKLFF. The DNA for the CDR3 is TGTGCCAGCAGCTTATCGGGGGGCGCAGAGGAAAAACTGTTTTTT.

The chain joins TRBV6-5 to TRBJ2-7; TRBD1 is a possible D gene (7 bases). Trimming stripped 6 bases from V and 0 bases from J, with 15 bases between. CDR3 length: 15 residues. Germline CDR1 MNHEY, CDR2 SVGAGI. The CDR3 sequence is CASSGRGTASYEQYF. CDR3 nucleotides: TGTGCCAGCAGCGGCCGGGGGACAGCCTCCTACGAGCAGTACTTC.

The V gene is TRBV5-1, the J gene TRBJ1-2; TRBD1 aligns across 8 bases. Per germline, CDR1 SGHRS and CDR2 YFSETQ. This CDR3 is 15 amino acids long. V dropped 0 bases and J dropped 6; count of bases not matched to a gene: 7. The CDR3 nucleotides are TGCGCCAGCAGCTTGGCCCTGGGACAGGAGAATGGCTACACCTTC. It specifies CASSLALGQENGYTF.

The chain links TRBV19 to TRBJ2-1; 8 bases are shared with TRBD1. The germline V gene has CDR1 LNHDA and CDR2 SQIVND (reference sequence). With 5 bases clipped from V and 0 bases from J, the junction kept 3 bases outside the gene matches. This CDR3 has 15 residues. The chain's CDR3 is CASSPDRDSYNEQFF. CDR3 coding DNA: TGTGCCAGTAGTCCGGACAGGGACTCCTACAATGAGCAGTTCTTC. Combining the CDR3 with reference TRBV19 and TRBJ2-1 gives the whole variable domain DGGITQSPKYLFRKEGQNVTLSCEQNLNHDAMYWYRQDPGQGLRLIYYSQIVNDFQKGDIAEGYSVSREKKESFPLTVTSAQKNPTAFYLCASSPDRDSYNEQFFGPGTRLTVL.

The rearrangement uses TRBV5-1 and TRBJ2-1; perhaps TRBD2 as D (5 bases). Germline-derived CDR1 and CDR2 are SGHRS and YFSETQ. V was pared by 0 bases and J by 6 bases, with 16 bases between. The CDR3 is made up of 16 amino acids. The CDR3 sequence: CASSLGLTKAGNEQFF. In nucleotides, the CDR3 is TGCGCCAGCAGCTTGGGGCTTACCAAGGCGGGCAATGAGCAGTTCTTC.

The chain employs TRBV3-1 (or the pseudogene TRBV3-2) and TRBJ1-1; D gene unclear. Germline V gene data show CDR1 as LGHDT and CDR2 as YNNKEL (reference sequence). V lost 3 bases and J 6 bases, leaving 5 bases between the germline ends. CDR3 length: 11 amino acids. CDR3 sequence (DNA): TGTGCCAGCAGCCACTCAGCTGAAGCTTTCTTT. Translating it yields CASSHSAEAFF.

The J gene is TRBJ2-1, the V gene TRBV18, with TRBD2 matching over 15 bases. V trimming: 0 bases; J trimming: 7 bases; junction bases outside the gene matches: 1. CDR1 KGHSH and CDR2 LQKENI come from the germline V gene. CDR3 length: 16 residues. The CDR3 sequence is CASSPPGLAGGNEQFF. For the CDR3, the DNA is TGTGCCAGCTCACCACCGGGACTAGCGGGGGGAAATGAGCAGTTCTTC.

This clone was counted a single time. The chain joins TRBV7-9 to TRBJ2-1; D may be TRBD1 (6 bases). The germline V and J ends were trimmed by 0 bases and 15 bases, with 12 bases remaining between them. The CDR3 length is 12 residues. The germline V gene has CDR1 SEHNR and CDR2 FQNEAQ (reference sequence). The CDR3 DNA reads TGTGCCAGCAGCTTAGCTAGGGGGTTGCCGTTCTTC. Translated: CASSLARGLPFF. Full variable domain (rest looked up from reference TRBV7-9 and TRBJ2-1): DTGVSQNPRHKITKRGQNVTFRCDPISEHNRLYWYRQTLGQGPEFLTYFQNEAQLEKSRLLSDRFSAERPKGSFSTLEIQRTEQGDSAMYLCASSLARGLPFFGPGTRLTVL.

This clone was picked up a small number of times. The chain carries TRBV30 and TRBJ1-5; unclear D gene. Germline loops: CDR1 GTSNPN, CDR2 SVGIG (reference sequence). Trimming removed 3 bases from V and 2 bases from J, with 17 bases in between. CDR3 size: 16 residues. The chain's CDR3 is CAWRVSGFGGNQPQHF. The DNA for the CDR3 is TGTGCCTGGAGAGTCAGCGGCTTCGGGGGCAATCAGCCCCAGCATTTT.

The CDR3 coding sequence is TGTGCCAGCACCCCCTATACTGAAGCTTTCTTT. Amino acids: CASTPYTEAFF. V usage is TRBV7-2 and J usage is TRBJ1-1; no definite D call. Trimming removed 7 bases at V and 5 bases at J, with 8 bases between. Germline V lookup: CDR1 SGHTA, CDR2 FQGNSA. The CDR3 is 11 residues long.

In DNA form, the CDR3 reads TGTGCCAGCTCTAGTGCTTACGAGCAGTACTTC. This encodes CASSSAYEQYF. This rearrangement joins TRBV5-6 to TRBJ2-7; D gene uncertain. Trimming removed 7 bases at V and 4 bases at J, with 9 bases between. This CDR3 comprises 11 residues. Looked up from germline, CDR1 is SGHDT and CDR2 is YYEEEE.

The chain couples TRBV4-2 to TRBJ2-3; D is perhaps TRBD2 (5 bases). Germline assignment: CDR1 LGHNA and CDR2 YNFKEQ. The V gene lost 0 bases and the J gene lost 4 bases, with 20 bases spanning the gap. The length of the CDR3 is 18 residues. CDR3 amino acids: CASSQDSPDLAMADTQYF. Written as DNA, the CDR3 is TGTGCCAGCAGCCAAGACTCTCCGGACCTAGCAATGGCAGATACGCAGTATTTT.

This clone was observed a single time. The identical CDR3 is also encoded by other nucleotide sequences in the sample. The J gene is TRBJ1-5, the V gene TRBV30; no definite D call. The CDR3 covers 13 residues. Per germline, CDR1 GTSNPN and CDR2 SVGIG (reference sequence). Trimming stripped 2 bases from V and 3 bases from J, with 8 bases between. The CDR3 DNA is TGTGCCTGGAGTAGAGGGTCCAATCAGCCCCAGCATTTT. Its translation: CAWSRGSNQPQHF.

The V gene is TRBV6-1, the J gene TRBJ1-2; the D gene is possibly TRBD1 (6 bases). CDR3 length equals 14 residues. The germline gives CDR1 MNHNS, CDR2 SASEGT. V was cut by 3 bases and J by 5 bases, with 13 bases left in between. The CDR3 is CASSESTGSYGYTF. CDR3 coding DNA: TGTGCCAGCAGTGAGTCGACAGGCTCATATGGCTACACCTTC.

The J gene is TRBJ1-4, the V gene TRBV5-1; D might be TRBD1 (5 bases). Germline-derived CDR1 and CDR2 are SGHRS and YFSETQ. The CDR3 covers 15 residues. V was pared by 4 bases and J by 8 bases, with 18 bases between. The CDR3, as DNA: TGCGCCAGCAGCCCGGGAGCAGGGTTTGAGGAAAAACTGTTTTTT. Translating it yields CASSPGAGFEEKLFF.

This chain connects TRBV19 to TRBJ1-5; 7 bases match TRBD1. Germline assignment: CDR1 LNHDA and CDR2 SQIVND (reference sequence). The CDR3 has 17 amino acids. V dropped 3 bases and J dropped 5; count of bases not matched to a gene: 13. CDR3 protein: CASSIRRDRRAHQPQHF. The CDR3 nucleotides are TGTGCCAGTAGTATTCGCCGGGACAGAAGAGCCCATCAGCCCCAGCATTTT.

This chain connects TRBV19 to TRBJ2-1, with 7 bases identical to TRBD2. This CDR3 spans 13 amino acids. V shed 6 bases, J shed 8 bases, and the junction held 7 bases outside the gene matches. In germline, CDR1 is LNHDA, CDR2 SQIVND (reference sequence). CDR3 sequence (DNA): TGTGCCAGTAGGGGGACTACCTGGGATGAGCAGTTCTTC. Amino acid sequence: CASRGTTWDEQFF.

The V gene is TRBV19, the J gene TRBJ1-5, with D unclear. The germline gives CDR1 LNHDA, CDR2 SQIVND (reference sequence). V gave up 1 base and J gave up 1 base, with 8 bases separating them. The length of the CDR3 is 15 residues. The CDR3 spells CASSIGQTSNQPQHF. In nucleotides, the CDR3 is TGTGCCAGTAGTATAGGGCAGACAAGCAATCAGCCCCAGCATTTT.

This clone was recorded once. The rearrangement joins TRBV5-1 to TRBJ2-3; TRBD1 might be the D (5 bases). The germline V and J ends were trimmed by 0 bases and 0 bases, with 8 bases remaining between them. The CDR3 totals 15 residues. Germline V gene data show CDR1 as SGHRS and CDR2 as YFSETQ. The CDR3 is CASSLGQGSTDTQYF. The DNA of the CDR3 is TGCGCCAGCAGCTTGGGGCAGGGTAGCACAGATACGCAGTATTTT.

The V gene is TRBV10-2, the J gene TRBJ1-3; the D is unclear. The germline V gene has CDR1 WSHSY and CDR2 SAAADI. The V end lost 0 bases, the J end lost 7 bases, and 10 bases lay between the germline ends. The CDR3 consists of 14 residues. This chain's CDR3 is CASSESRVRNTIYF. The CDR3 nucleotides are TGCGCCAGCAGTGAGTCGAGGGTACGGAACACCATATATTTT.

CDR3 DNA: TGCAGTGCGGAGGACAGGGGCGGCTACACCTTC. Translation: CSAEDRGGYTF. The chain has TRBV20-1 and TRBJ1-2; 9 bases line up with TRBD1. CDR3 length: 11 amino acids. Germline CDR1 and CDR2: DFQATT and SNEGSKA (reference sequence). V shed 6 bases, J shed 8 bases, and the junction held 4 bases outside the gene matches.

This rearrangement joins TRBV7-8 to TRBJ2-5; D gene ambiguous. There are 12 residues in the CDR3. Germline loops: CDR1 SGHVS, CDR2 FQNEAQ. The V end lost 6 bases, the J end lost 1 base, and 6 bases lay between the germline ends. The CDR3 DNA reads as TGTGCCAGCAGTCACTTCCAAGAGACCCAGTACTTC. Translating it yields CASSHFQETQYF. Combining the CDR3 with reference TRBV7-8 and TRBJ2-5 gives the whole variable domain GAGVSQSPRYKVAKRGQDVALRCDPISGHVSLFWYQQALGQGPEFLTYFQNEAQLDKSGLPSDRFFAERPEGSVSTLKIQRTQQEDSAVYLCASSHFQETQYFGPGTRLLVL.

The CDR3 region is CASSSPRSYGYTF. Here the CDR3 DNA reads TGTGCCAGCAGCTCCCCCCGTAGCTATGGCTACACCTTC. The chain uses TRBV14 and TRBJ1-2; D gene unclear. This CDR3 spans 13 amino acids. Germline assignment: CDR1 SGHDN and CDR2 FVKESK. Trimming stripped 5 bases from V and 4 bases from J, with 11 bases between.